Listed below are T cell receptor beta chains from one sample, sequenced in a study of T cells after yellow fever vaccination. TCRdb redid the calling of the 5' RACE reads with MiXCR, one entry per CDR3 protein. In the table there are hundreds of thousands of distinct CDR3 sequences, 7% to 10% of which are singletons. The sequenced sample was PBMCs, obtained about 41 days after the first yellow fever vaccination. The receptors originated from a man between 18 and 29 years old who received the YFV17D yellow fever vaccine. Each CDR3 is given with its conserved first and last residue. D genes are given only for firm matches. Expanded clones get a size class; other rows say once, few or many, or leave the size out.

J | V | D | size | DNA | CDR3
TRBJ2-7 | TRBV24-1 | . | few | TGTGCCACCACTCCGAGGACATTTACCTACGAGCAGTACTTC | CATTPRTFTYEQYF
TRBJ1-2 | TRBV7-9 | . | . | TGTGCCAGCAGCTTAGTCCTCCGGGCCACCGTCTATGGCTACACCTTC | CASSLVLRATVYGYTF
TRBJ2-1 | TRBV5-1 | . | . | TGCGCCAGCAGCTTGGGACACCCGGAACAACGGAATGAGCAGTTCTTC | CASSLGHPEQRNEQFF
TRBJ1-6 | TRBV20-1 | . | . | TGCAGTGCTAGGATATCTAAGGGACCCTCACCCCTCCACTTT | CSARISKGPSPLHF
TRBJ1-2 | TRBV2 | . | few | TGTGCCAGCAGTGACCAGGGGCTTTTTCCATATGGCTACACCTTC | CASSDQGLFPYGYTF
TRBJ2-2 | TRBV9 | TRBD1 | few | TGTGCCAGCAGCGTAAGTTCAGGGGGCAACGGCGGGGAGCTGTTTTTT | CASSVSSGGNGGELFF
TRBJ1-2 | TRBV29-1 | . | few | TGCAGCGTCTGGACAGCGAACTATGGCTACACCTTC | CSVWTANYGYTF
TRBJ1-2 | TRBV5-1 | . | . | TGCGCCAGCAGCTTGGATACGGGTTCGTGGGGCTACACCTTC | CASSLDTGSWGYTF
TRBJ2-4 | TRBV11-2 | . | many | TGTGCCAGCAGCCCTAGGGCCCAGGGGGCCAAAAACATTCAGTACTTC | CASSPRAQGAKNIQYF
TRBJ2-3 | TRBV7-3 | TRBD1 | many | TGTGCCAGCAGCTTACTGGGACAGGGAATTACAGATACGCAGTATTTT | CASSLLGQGITDTQYF
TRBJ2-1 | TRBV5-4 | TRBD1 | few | TGTGCCAGCAGCGCGCCGACAGGGGGTGGCGGCCTGGTCATCAATGAGCAGTTCTTC | CASSAPTGGGGLVINEQFF
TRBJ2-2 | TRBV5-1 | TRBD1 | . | TGCGCCAGCAGCTGGAGACAGGGGGCGGCCGGGGAGCTGTTTTTT | CASSWRQGAAGELFF
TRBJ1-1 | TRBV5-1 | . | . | TGCGCCAGCAGCTTGAACGGCCAGGGGTACACTGAAGCTTTCTTT | CASSLNGQGYTEAFF
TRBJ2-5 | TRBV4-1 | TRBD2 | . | TGCGCCAGCAGTCCAAGCGGGGGGGCCACTCGGGAGACCCAGTACTTC | CASSPSGGATRETQYF
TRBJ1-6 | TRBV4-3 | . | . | TGCGCCAGCAGCCAAGAAGGAAGGACGGAAAATTCACCCCTCCACTTT | CASSQEGRTENSPLHF
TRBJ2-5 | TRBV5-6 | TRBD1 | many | TGTGCCAGCAGCTTGGGCCAGGGGGTCGAGACCCAGTACTTC | CASSLGQGVETQYF
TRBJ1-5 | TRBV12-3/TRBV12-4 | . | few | TGTGCCAGCACCAATGGGGGGAGTAGCAATCAGCCCCAGCATTTT | CASTNGGSSNQPQHF
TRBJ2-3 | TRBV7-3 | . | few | TGTGCCAGCACCCAATGGGCTAGCGGCACAGATACGCAGTATTTT | CASTQWASGTDTQYF
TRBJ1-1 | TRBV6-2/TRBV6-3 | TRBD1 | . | TGTGCCAGCAGTTACAACCCCCGGACAGGGAAGACTGAAGCTTTCTTT | CASSYNPRTGKTEAFF
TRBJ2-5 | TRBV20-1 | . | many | TGCAGTGCTCCTTGGGGGGAGACCCAGTACTTC | CSAPWGETQYF